One sample yielded the 8 T cell receptor beta chains listed below, sequenced in a study of radiation and T cells in renal cell carcinoma. This table comes from immunoSEQ multiplex PCR, and its TCRdb copy is limited to in-frame clones, with some not included. This table has some 43,000 clones, 70% to 85% appearing once. Time point in this sample: blood 4 weeks post-SBRT, at nephrectomy. Regarding treatment: 15 Gy SBRT to primary tumor, nephrectomy 4 weeks later. This specimen was blood, taken from a patient whose treatment included radiotherapy and nephrectomy. The receptors derive from a woman aged 70-85 years with renal cell carcinoma.

This chain links TRBV19 with TRBJ1-2; TRBD1 matches 7 bases. Germline V gene sequence: CDR1 LNHDA, CDR2 SQIVND (reference sequence). V lost 5 bases and J lost 2; bases outside the gene matches: 8. The CDR3 is 15 residues long. CDR3 bases: TGTGCCAGTAGTCCGAACCCGGGACAGAACTATGGCTACACCTTC. This encodes CASSPNPGQNYGYTF.

This clone was found once. V and J are TRBV19 and TRBJ2-3; 9 positions match TRBD1. Germline V gene data show CDR1 as LNHDA and CDR2 as SQIVND (reference sequence). J lost 6 bases, V lost 6 bases, and 7 bases had no gene match. The CDR3 extends over 14 amino acids. DNA of the CDR3: TGTGCCAGTAGCACAGGGGGCGTCATGGATACGCAGTATTTT. Its translation is CASSTGGVMDTQYF. The full variable domain, with the rest looked up from reference TRBV19 and TRBJ2-3, is DGGITQSPKYLFRKEGQNVTLSCEQNLNHDAMYWYRQDPGQGLRLIYYSQIVNDFQKGDIAEGYSVSREKKESFPLTVTSAQKNPTAFYLCASSTGGVMDTQYFGPGTRLTVL.

The chain joins TRBV2 to TRBJ1-2; the match to TRBD1 covers 9 bases. There are 13 residues in the CDR3. CDR1 and CDR2 (germline): SNHLY, FYNNEI. After removal of 4 bases from V and 6 bases from J, the junction contained 3 bases not matched to a gene. CDR3 sequence reads: CASSVWTGDGYTF. The CDR3 DNA reads TGTGCCAGCAGTGTTTGGACAGGGGATGGCTACACCTTC. Drawing the rest from reference TRBV2 and TRBJ1-2, the complete variable domain is EPEVTQTPSHQVTQMGQEVILRCVPISNHLYFYWYRQILGQKVEFLVSFYNNEISEKSEIFDDQFSVERPDGSNFTLKIRSTKLEDSAMYFCASSVWTGDGYTFGSGTRLTVV.

The chain's CDR3 is CASSTSPDAAAFF. The CDR3 DNA reads TGTGCCAGCAGCACCAGCCCGGACGCAGCGGCTTTCTTT. This sequence joins TRBV7-9 and TRBJ1-1; D is ambiguous. Germline loops: CDR1 SEHNR, CDR2 FQNEAQ (reference sequence). The CDR3 has 13 amino acids. The V and J ends lost 5 bases and 11 bases respectively, with 18 bases between them.

The V gene is TRBV5-4, the J gene TRBJ1-4; D is ambiguous. CDR1 is SGHNT, CDR2 YYREEE, per germline (reference sequence). V dropped 1 base and J dropped 3 bases, with 7 bases sitting between them. The CDR3 has 14 amino acids. DNA for the CDR3: TGTGCCAGCAGCTTGAAGAGGTCTAATGAAAAACTGTTTTTT. Translating it yields CASSLKRSNEKLFF.

The genes are TRBV11-2 and TRBJ1-2; 8 bases line up with TRBD1. Germline CDR1 and CDR2: SGHAT and FQNNGV. The V and J ends lost 5 bases and 4 bases, in that order; junction bases with no gene match: 18. This CDR3 has 18 amino acids. CDR3: CASSTKGQVVYWGYGYTF. CDR3 nucleotide sequence: TGTGCCAGCAGCACCAAGGGACAGGTGGTATATTGGGGCTATGGCTACACCTTC.

This sequence joins TRBV30 and TRBJ2-3; D assignment may be TRBD1 or TRBD2 (7 bases each). The germline V gene has CDR1 GTSNPN and CDR2 SVGIG (reference sequence). V was clipped by 2 bases and J by 7 bases, with 13 bases between them. The length of the CDR3 is 13 residues. The CDR3 region has the DNA TGTGCCTGGAGTCAGGGGGGGTTAAATACGCAGTATTTT. It codes for CAWSQGGLNTQYF. Full variable domain (outside the CDR3, taken from reference TRBV30 and TRBJ2-3): SQTIHQWPATLVQPVGSPLSLECTVEGTSNPNLYWYRQAAGRGLQLLFYSVGIGQISSEVPQNLSASRPQDRQFILSSKKLLLSDSGFYLCAWSQGGLNTQYFGPGTRLTVL.

The chain combines TRBV6-1 with TRBJ2-1, with D perhaps TRBD2 (5 bases). Looked up from germline, CDR1 is MNHNS and CDR2 is SASEGT. This CDR3 has 13 residues. Trimming pared 8 bases from V and 4 bases from J, leaving 12 bases between. CDR3 sequence: CASEESGYNEQFF. Here the CDR3 DNA reads TGTGCCAGCGAGGAGTCGGGGTACAATGAGCAGTTCTTC.